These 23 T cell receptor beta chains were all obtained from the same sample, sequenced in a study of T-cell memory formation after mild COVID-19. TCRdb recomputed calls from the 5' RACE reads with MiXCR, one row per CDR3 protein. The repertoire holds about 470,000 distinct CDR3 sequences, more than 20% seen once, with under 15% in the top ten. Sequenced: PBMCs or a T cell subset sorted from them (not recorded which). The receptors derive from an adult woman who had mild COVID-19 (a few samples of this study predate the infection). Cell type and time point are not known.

The CDR3 coding sequence is TGTGCCAGCAGCTTCGTCGGGGCGGGGAGCACAGATACGCAGTATTTT. It encodes CASSFVGAGSTDTQYF. The genes are TRBV11-2 and TRBJ2-3; possibly TRBD2 for D (6 bases). The germline CDR1 and CDR2 sequences are SGHAT and FQNNGV. Deletions cut 3 bases from V and 0 bases from J, with 13 bases between. CDR3 length equals 16 residues.

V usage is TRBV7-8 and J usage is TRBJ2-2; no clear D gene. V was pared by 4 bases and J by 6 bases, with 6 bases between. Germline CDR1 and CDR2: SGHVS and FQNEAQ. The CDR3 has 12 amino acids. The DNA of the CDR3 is TGTGCCAGCAGCTCACCAGCCGGGGAGCTGTTTTTT. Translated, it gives CASSSPAGELFF.

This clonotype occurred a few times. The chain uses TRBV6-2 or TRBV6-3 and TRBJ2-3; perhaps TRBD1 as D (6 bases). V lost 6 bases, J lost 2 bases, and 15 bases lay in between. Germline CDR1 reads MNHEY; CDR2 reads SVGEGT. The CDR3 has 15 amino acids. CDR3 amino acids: CASSDEDSLTDTQYF. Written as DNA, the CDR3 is TGTGCCAGCAGCGACGAGGACAGCCTCACAGATACGCAGTATTTT.

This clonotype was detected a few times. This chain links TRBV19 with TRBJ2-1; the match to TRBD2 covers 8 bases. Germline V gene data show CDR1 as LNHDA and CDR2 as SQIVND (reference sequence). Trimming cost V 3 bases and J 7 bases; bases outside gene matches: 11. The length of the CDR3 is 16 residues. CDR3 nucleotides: TGTGCCAGTAGTATGGGCCTGGACACGGGGGGGAATGAGCAGTTCTTC. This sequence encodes CASSMGLDTGGNEQFF.

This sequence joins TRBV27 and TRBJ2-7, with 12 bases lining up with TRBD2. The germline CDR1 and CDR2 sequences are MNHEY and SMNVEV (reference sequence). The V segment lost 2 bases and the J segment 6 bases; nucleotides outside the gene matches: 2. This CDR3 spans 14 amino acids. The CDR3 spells CASSLRLAGAEQYF. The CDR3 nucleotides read TGTGCCAGCAGTTTAAGACTAGCGGGGGCCGAGCAGTACTTC.

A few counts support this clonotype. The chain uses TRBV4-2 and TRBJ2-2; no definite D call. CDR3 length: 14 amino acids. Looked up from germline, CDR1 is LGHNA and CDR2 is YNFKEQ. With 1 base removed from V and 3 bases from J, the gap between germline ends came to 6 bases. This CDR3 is CASSQGGDTGELFF. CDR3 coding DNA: TGTGCCAGCAGCCAAGGAGGAGACACCGGGGAGCTGTTTTTT.

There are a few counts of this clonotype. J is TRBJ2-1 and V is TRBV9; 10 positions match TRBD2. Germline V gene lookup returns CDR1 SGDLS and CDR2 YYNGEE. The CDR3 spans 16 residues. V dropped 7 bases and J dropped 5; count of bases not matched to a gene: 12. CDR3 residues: CASGISGGPADNEQFF. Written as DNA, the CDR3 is TGTGCCAGCGGCATTAGCGGGGGGCCGGCCGACAATGAGCAGTTCTTC.

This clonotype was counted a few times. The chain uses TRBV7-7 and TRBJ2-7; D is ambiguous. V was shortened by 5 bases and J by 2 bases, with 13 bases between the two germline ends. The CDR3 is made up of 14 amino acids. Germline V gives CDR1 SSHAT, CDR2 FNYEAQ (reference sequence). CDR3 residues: CASSPVGIPYEQYF. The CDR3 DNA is TGTGCCAGCAGCCCCGTGGGGATCCCCTACGAGCAGTACTTC.

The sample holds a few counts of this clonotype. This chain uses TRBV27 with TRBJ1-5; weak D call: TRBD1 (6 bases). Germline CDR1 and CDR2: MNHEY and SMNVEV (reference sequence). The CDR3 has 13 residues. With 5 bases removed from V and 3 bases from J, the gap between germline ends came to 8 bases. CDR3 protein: CASSGTYNQPQHF. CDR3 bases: TGTGCCAGCAGTGGGACATACAATCAGCCCCAGCATTTT.

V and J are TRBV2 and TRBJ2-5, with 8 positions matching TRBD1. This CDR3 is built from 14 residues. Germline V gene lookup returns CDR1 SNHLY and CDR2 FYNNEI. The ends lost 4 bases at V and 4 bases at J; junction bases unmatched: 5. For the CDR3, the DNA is TGTGCCAGCAGTGGACAGGGGCTAGGAGAGACCCAGTACTTC. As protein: CASSGQGLGETQYF.

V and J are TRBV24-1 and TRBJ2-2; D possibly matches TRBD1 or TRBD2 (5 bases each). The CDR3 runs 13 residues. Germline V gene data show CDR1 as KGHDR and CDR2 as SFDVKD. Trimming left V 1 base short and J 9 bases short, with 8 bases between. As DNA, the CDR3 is TGTGCCACCAGTGATTTCGGGGACCGGGAGCTGTTTTTT. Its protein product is CATSDFGDRELFF.

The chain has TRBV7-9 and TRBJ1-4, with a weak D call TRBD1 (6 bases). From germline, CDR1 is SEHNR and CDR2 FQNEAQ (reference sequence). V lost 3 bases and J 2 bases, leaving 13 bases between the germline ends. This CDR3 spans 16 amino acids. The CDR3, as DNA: TGTGCCAGCAGCTTGGGATCGGGGGGCACTAATGAAAAACTGTTTTTT. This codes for CASSLGSGGTNEKLFF.

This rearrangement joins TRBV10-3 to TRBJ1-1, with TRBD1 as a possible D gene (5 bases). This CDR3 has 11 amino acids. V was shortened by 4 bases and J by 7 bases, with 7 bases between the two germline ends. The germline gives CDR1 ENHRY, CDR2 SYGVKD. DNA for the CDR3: TGTGCCATCAGTGGGGGGGGTGAAGCTTTCTTT. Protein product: CAISGGGEAFF.

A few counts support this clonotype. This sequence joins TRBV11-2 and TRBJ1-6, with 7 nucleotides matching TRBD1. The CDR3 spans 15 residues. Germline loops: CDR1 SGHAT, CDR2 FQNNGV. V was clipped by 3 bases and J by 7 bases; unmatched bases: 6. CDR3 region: CASSFRQGANSPLHF. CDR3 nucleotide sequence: TGTGCCAGCAGCTTCCGACAGGGAGCCAATTCACCCCTCCACTTT.

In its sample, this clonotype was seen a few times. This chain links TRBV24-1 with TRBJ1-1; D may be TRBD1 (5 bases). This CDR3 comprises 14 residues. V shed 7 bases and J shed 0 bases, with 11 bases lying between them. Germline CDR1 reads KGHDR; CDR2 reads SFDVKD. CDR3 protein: CATREGPVNTEAFF. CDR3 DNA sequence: TGTGCCACCAGAGAGGGGCCCGTGAACACTGAAGCTTTCTTT.

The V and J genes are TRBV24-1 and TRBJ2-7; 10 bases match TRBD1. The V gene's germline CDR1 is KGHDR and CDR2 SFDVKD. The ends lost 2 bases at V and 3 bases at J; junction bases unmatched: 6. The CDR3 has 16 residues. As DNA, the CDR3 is TGTGCCACCAGTGATTGGCCGGGACAGGGGCACTACGAGCAGTACTTC. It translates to CATSDWPGQGHYEQYF.

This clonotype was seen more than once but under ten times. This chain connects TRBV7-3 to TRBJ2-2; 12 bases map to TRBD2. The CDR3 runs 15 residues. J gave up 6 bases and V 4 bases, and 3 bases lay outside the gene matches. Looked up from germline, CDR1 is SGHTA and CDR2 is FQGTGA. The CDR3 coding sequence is TGTGCCAGCAGCTCCCTAGCGGGAGGGCCCGGGGAGCTGTTTTTT. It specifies CASSSLAGGPGELFF.

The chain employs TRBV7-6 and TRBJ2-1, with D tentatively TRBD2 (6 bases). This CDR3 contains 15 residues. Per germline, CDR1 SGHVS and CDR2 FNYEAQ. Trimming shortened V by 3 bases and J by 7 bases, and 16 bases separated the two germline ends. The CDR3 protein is CASSLVAAAGNEQFF. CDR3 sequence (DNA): TGTGCCAGCAGCTTGGTCGCAGCGGCGGGGAATGAGCAGTTCTTC.

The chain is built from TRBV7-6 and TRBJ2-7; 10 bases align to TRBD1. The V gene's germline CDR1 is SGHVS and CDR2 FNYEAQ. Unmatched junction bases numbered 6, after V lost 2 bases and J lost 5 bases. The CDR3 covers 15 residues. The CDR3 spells CASSLQGQGLHEQYF. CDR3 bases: TGTGCCAGCAGCTTACAGGGACAGGGGCTGCACGAGCAGTACTTC.

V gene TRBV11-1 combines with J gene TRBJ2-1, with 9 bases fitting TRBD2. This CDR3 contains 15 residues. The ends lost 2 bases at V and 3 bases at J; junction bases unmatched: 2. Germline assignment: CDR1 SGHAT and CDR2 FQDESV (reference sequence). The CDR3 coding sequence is TGTGCCAGCAGCTTACAACTAGCGGGCTACAATGAGCAGTTCTTC. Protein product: CASSLQLAGYNEQFF.

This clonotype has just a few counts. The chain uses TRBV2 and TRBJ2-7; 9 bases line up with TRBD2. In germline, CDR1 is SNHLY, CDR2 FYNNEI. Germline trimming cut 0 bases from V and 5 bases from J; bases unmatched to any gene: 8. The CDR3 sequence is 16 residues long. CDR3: CASSEAPGLARHEQYF. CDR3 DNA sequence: TGTGCCAGCAGTGAAGCCCCGGGACTAGCACGCCACGAGCAGTACTTC. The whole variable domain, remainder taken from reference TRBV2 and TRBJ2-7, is EPEVTQTPSHQVTQMGQEVILRCVPISNHLYFYWYRQILGQKVEFLVSFYNNEISEKSEIFDDQFSVERPDGSNFTLKIRSTKLEDSAMYFCASSEAPGLARHEQYFGPGTRLTVT.

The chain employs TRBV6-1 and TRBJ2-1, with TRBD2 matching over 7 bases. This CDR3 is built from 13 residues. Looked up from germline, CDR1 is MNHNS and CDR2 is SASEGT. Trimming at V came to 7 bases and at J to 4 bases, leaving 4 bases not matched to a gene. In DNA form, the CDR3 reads TGTGCCAGCATCCGGGAGGAATACAATGAGCAGTTCTTC. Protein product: CASIREEYNEQFF.

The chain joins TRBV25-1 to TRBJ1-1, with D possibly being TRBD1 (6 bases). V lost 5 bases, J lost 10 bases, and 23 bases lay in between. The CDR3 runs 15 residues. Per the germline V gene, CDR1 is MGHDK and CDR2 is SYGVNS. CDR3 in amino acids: CASSPNIGQTDVAFF. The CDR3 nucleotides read TGTGCCAGCAGTCCGAACATCGGACAGACTGATGTAGCTTTCTTT.